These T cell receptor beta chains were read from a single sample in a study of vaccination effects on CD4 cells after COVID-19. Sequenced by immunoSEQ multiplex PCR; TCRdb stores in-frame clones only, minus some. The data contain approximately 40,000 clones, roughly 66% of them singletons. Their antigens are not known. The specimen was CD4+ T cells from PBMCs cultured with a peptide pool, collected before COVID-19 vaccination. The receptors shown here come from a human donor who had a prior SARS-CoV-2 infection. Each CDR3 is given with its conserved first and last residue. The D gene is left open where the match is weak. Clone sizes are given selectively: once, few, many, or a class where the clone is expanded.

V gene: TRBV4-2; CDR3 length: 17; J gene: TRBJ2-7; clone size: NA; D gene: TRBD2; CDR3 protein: CASSRGLAGEASYEQYF; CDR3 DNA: TGTGCCAGCAGCCGGGGACTAGCGGGAGAGGCGTCCTACGAGCAGTACTTC
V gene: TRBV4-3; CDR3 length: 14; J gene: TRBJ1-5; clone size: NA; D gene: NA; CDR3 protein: CASSQAWGGQPQHF; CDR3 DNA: TGCGCCAGCAGCCAAGCATGGGGCGGGCAGCCCCAGCATTTT
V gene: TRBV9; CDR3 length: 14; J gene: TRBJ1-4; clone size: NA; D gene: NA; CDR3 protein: CASSVKGGDEKLFF; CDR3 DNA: TGTGCCAGCAGCGTCAAAGGTGGGGATGAAAAACTGTTTTTT
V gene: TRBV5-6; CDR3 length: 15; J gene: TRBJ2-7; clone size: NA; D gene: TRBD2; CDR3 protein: CASSLGLGGGYEQYF; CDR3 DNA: TGTGCCAGCAGCTTGGGCCTCGGGGGGGGCTACGAGCAGTACTTC
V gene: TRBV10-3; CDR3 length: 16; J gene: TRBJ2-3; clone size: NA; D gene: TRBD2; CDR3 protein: CAISKRAGGSTDTQYF; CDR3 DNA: TGTGCCATCAGTAAGAGAGCGGGAGGGAGCACAGATACGCAGTATTTT
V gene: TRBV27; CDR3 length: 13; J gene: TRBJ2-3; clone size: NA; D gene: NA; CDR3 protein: CASSFRGTDTQYF; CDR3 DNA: TGTGCCAGCAGTTTCAGGGGCACAGATACGCAGTATTTT
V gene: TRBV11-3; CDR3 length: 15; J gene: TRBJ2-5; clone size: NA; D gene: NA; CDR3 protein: CASSLEGRHQETQYF; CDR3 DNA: TGTGCCAGCAGCTTAGAGGGACGCCACCAAGAGACCCAGTACTTC
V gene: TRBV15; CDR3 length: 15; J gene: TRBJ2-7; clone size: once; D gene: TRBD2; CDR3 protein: CATSRPGGQSYEQYF; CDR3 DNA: TGTGCCACCAGCCGTCCGGGGGGTCAGTCCTACGAGCAGTACTTC
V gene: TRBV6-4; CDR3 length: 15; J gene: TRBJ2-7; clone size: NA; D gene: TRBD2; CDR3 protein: CASSQGLADIYEQYF; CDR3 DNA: TGTGCCAGCAGCCAGGGACTAGCGGATATCTACGAGCAGTACTTC
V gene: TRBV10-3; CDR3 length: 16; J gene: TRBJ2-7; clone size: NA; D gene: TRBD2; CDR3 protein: CAISESRDYNSYEQYF; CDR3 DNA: TGTGCCATCAGTGAATCCCGGGACTACAACTCCTACGAGCAGTACTTC
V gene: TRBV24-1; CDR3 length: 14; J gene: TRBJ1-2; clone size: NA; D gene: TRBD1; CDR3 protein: CATSEPGQGDGYTF; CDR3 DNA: TGTGCCACCAGTGAACCGGGACAGGGTGATGGCTACACCTTC
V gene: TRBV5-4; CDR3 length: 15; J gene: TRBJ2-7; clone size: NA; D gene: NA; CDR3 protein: CASSPTLEATYEQYF; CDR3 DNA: TGTGCCAGCAGCCCCACATTAGAGGCTACCTACGAGCAGTACTTC
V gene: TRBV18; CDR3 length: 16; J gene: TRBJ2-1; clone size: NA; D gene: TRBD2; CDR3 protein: CASSPLREGYSNEQFF; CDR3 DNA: TGTGCCAGCTCACCCTTGCGGGAGGGATATAGCAATGAGCAGTTCTTC
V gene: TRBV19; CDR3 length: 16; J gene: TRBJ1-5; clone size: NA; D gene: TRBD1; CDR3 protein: CATTGTGKDPTQPQHF; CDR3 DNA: TGTGCCACCACCGGGACAGGGAAGGATCCTACGCAGCCCCAGCATTTT
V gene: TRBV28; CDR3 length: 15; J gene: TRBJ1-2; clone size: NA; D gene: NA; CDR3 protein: CASSLGVGAINGYTF; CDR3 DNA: TGTGCCAGCAGTTTGGGGGTGGGTGCGATTAATGGCTACACCTTC
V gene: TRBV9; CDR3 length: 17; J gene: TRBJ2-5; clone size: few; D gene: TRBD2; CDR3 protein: CASSVGPQTSGSETQYF; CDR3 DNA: TGTGCCAGCAGCGTAGGCCCTCAAACTAGCGGGAGTGAGACCCAGTACTTC